The 30 T cell receptor beta chains listed next were all sequenced from one sample in a study of blood T cell repertoires in COVID-19. Produced via immunoSEQ multiplex PCR; TCRdb's table is partial and in-frame only. This sample has about 30,000 clones; about 91% occur once, and the top ten carry over 2%. The sample consisted of peripheral blood. The receptors derive from a man aged 45-60 years with active COVID-19.

The DNA of the CDR3 is TGTGCCAGCAGCCACGGGGGGGCCGATGGGTCACCCCTCCACTTT. Translating gives CASSHGGADGSPLHF. The chain couples TRBV7-2 to TRBJ1-6; a possible D gene is TRBD1 (6 bases). The CDR3 totals 15 residues. V gave up 5 bases and J gave up 10 bases, with 18 bases separating them. The V gene's germline CDR1 is SGHTA and CDR2 FQGNSA. The variable domain in full, completed from reference TRBV7-2 and TRBJ1-6, reads GAGVSQSPSNKVTEKGKDVELRCDPISGHTALYWYRQSLGQGLEFLIYFQGNSAPDKSGLPSDRFSAERTGGSVSTLTIQRTQQEDSAVYLCASSHGGADGSPLHFGNGTRLTVT.

CDR3: CASSLGSGLRNTEAFF. DNA for the CDR3: TGTGCCAGCAGCTTGGGCTCTGGACTAAGGAACACTGAAGCTTTCTTT. This rearrangement joins TRBV5-6 to TRBJ1-1; D not certain. The CDR3 covers 16 residues. Deletions cut 0 bases from V and 1 base from J, with 13 bases between. CDR1 is SGHDT, CDR2 YYEEEE, per germline.

This chain links TRBV4-2 with TRBJ1-5, with D uncertain. Trimming cost V 0 bases and J 3 bases, with 6 bases left between them. Germline V gives CDR1 LGHNA, CDR2 YNFKEQ. The CDR3 has 14 residues. CDR3 protein: CASSQDPVNQPQHF. The CDR3 DNA is TGTGCCAGCAGCCAAGATCCAGTCAATCAGCCCCAGCATTTT.

V is TRBV15 and J is TRBJ2-7, with D maybe TRBD1 (5 bases). V gave up 0 bases and J gave up 0 bases, with 9 bases separating them. The CDR3 consists of 15 residues. CDR1 LNHNV and CDR2 YYDKDF come from the germline V gene (reference sequence). The CDR3 nucleotides read TGTGCCACCAGCAGAGAGCCCGACAGCTCCTACGAGCAGTACTTC. Translating it yields CATSREPDSSYEQYF.

The chain employs TRBV5-5 and TRBJ1-2; 7 bases are a match to TRBD1. The CDR3 has 14 amino acids. Germline V gene data show CDR1 as SGHKS and CDR2 as YYEKEE (reference sequence). V dropped 0 bases and J dropped 3; count of bases not matched to a gene: 2. The CDR3 loop is CASSLGTGDYGYTF. As DNA, the CDR3 is TGTGCCAGCAGCTTGGGCACAGGGGACTATGGCTACACCTTC. The whole variable domain, remainder taken from reference TRBV5-5 and TRBJ1-2, is DAGVTQSPTHLIKTRGQQVTLRCSPISGHKSVSWYQQVLGQGPQFIFQYYEKEERGRGNFPDRFSARQFPNYSSELNVNALLLGDSALYLCASSLGTGDYGYTFGSGTRLTVV.

J is TRBJ1-2 and V is TRBV24-1; D may be TRBD1 (5 bases). Trimming removed 4 bases from V and 2 bases from J, with 10 bases in between. Germline V lookup: CDR1 KGHDR, CDR2 SFDVKD. This CDR3 spans 14 amino acids. CDR3 sequence: CATSDYRQNYGYTF. The CDR3 DNA sequence: TGTGCCACCAGTGACTACAGACAGAACTATGGCTACACCTTC.

The rearrangement links TRBV7-9 to TRBJ1-2; 7 nucleotides agree with TRBD1. The CDR3 has 14 residues. In germline, CDR1 is SEHNR, CDR2 FQNEAQ (reference sequence). V lost 4 bases, J lost 10 bases, and 12 bases stayed unmatched. CDR3 DNA: TGTGCCAGCAGCTCAGCCGGGACAGTAACTCTCTACACCTTC. This encodes CASSSAGTVTLYTF. The full variable domain, in which reference TRBV7-9 and TRBJ1-2 provide the parts outside the CDR3, is DTGVSQNPRHKITKRGQNVTFRCDPISEHNRLYWYRQTLGQGPEFLTYFQNEAQLEKSRLLSDRFSAERPKGSFSTLEIQRTEQGDSAMYLCASSSAGTVTLYTFGSGTRLTVV.

The chain joins TRBV5-4 to TRBJ1-2; 11 bases line up with TRBD1. Per the germline V gene, CDR1 is SGHNT and CDR2 is YYREEE (reference sequence). CDR3 size: 15 residues. The ends lost 2 bases at V and 2 bases at J; junction bases unmatched: 2. Here the CDR3 reads CASSLRDRGNYGYTF. The CDR3 coding sequence is TGTGCCAGCAGCTTACGGGACAGGGGGAACTATGGCTACACCTTC.

The chain links TRBV28 to TRBJ2-1, with D perhaps matching TRBD1 (5 bases). CDR3 length: 13 amino acids. Germline CDR1 MDHEN, CDR2 SYDVKM. The V end lost 6 bases, the J end lost 6 bases, and 12 bases lay between the germline ends. The CDR3 DNA follows: TGTGCCAGCAGGGGGCGTCGGATCAATGAGCAGTTCTTC. The encoded protein is CASRGRRINEQFF.

This chain links TRBV5-1 with TRBJ2-5; 8 bases match TRBD1. With V trimmed by 0 bases and J by 5 bases, 12 bases remained unmatched. The CDR3 extends over 17 amino acids. Germline values: CDR1 SGHRS, CDR2 YFSETQ. CDR3 in DNA: TGCGCCAGCAGCTTGGGAGTACTAACAGGGGGAATGGAGACCCAGTACTTC. This codes for CASSLGVLTGGMETQYF.

The rearrangement uses TRBV19 and TRBJ2-1; 7 nucleotides agree with TRBD1. The V gene end was trimmed by 7 bases and the J gene end by 6 bases; junction bases not matched to a gene: 3. Germline lookup yields CDR1 LNHDA and CDR2 SQIVND (reference sequence). CDR3 size: 12 residues. As DNA, the CDR3 is TGTGCCAGTACATCAGGGGGCAATGAGCAGTTCTTC. Translating gives CASTSGGNEQFF.

The rearrangement uses TRBV28 and TRBJ2-7, with a tentative D call TRBD2 (6 bases). This CDR3 spans 14 amino acids. Trimming took off 8 bases at V and 1 base at J, with 15 bases between the two ends. CDR1 MDHEN and CDR2 SYDVKM come from the germline V gene. The CDR3 is CASGNSGLSYEQYF. The CDR3 DNA sequence: TGTGCCAGCGGTAATAGCGGACTTTCCTACGAGCAGTACTTC. Complete variable domain (other parts from reference TRBV28 and TRBJ2-7): DVKVTQSSRYLVKRTGEKVFLECVQDMDHENMFWYRQDPGLGLRLIYFSYDVKMKEKGDIPEGYSVSREKKERFSLILESASTNQTSMYLCASGNSGLSYEQYFGPGTRLTVT.

The chain joins TRBV28 to TRBJ2-7; D ambiguous. This CDR3 comprises 11 residues. Trimming took 6 bases from V and 3 from J, leaving 6 bases between them. Germline V CDR1 and CDR2: MDHEN, SYDVKM. CDR3 protein: CASRSNYEQYF. The CDR3 bases are TGTGCCAGCAGGTCCAACTACGAGCAGTACTTC. Filled out from reference TRBV28 and TRBJ2-7, the complete variable domain reads DVKVTQSSRYLVKRTGEKVFLECVQDMDHENMFWYRQDPGLGLRLIYFSYDVKMKEKGDIPEGYSVSREKKERFSLILESASTNQTSMYLCASRSNYEQYFGPGTRLTVT.

The genes are TRBV5-1 and TRBJ1-4; 8 bases are a match to TRBD1. From germline, CDR1 is SGHRS and CDR2 YFSETQ. The CDR3 has 17 amino acids. V dropped 4 bases and J dropped 7; count of bases not matched to a gene: 15. The chain's CDR3 is CASSQIFGQGGGEKLFF. Written as DNA, the CDR3 is TGCGCCAGCAGCCAAATATTTGGACAGGGCGGCGGTGAAAAACTGTTTTTT.

This clone was detected only a few times. J is TRBJ2-7 and V is TRBV19; 11 bases agree with TRBD1. V trimming: 6 bases; J trimming: 7 bases; junction bases outside the gene matches: 14. CDR3 length: 16 amino acids. CDR1 is LNHDA and CDR2 is SQIVND in the germline V gene (reference sequence). This CDR3 is CASSSQGQGGTGEQYF. The DNA of the CDR3 is TGTGCCAGTAGCTCACAGGGACAGGGGGGGACGGGTGAGCAGTACTTC.

The chain combines TRBV7-8 with TRBJ2-3; 8 bases match TRBD2. The CDR3 runs 19 residues. Germline lookup yields CDR1 SGHVS and CDR2 FQNEAQ. Unmatched junction bases numbered 11, after V lost 0 bases and J lost 0 bases. CDR3 residues: CASSLAKTSVTYSTDTQYF. The CDR3 DNA reads as TGTGCCAGCAGCTTAGCGAAGACTAGCGTCACCTATAGCACAGATACGCAGTATTTT.

The CDR3 sequence: CAIDEGAYTEAFF. The CDR3 DNA follows: TGTGCCATCGACGAGGGCGCATACACTGAAGCTTTCTTT. This sequence joins TRBV10-3 and TRBJ1-1; no reliable D call. Germline lookup yields CDR1 ENHRY and CDR2 SYGVKD. The length of the CDR3 is 13 residues. The V end lost 8 bases, the J end lost 3 bases, and 13 bases lay between the germline ends.

This chain connects TRBV27 to TRBJ2-1; perhaps TRBD2 as D (5 bases). Germline V CDR1 and CDR2: MNHEY, SMNVEV (reference sequence). This CDR3 spans 15 amino acids. Trimming shortened V by 2 bases and J by 9 bases, and 17 bases separated the two germline ends. CDR3 in DNA: TGTGCCAGCAGTTTACTCGGGATACATTTTAGTGAGCAGTTCTTC. Protein: CASSLLGIHFSEQFF.

Points on this clone: Germline and junction disagree at one end, which may indicate a read error. The CDR3 is CAGSDGGRGTDTQYF. CDR3 DNA: TGTGCCGGCAGCGACGGGGGGAGAGGCACAGATACGCAGTATTTT. This chain uses TRBV7-2 with TRBJ2-3; 7 bases are a match to TRBD2. The CDR3 has 15 residues. Germline V gene lookup returns CDR1 SGHTA and CDR2 FQGNSA.

This sequence joins TRBV28 and TRBJ1-6; 7 bases line up with TRBD1. The V segment lost 6 bases and the J segment 1 base; nucleotides outside the gene matches: 3. This CDR3 is 15 amino acids long. Germline CDR1 and CDR2: MDHEN and SYDVKM. The CDR3 region is CASSSGGSYNSPLHF. The DNA for the CDR3 is TGTGCCAGCAGCTCAGGGGGGTCCTATAATTCACCCCTCCACTTT.

V and J are TRBV7-2 and TRBJ2-1; 8 bases line up with TRBD2. The ends lost 2 bases at V and 4 bases at J; junction bases unmatched: 10. This CDR3 contains 17 residues. Looked up from germline, CDR1 is SGHTA and CDR2 is FQGNSA. The CDR3 spells CASSLSRTSGAYNEQFF. CDR3 in DNA: TGTGCCAGCAGCTTATCCCGAACTAGCGGAGCTTACAATGAGCAGTTCTTC.

This clone was seen just once. This sequence joins TRBV7-8 and TRBJ2-6, with D perhaps TRBD2 (6 bases). Germline V lookup: CDR1 SGHVS, CDR2 FQNEAQ. This CDR3 comprises 15 residues. Between the trimmed V and J ends, which lost 11 bases and 4 bases, there was a span of 18 bases. The CDR3: CALADFPGGANVLTF. The CDR3 DNA is TGTGCCTTAGCGGATTTTCCTGGGGGGGCCAACGTCCTGACTTTC.

This sequence joins TRBV10-3 and TRBJ2-7, with D possibly being TRBD2 (5 bases). Trimming removed 5 bases at V and 7 bases at J, with 15 bases between. This CDR3 contains 13 residues. Germline CDR1 reads ENHRY; CDR2 reads SYGVKD. CDR3 nucleotide sequence: TGTGCCATCAGTCGAGACCCTCGGGATGAGCAGTACTTC. Translation: CAISRDPRDEQYF.

The chain is built from TRBV19 and TRBJ2-1, with 9 bases matching TRBD2. The CDR3 runs to 14 residues. Germline-derived CDR1 and CDR2 are LNHDA and SQIVND (reference sequence). Trimming at V came to 3 bases and at J to 5 bases, leaving 2 bases not matched to a gene. CDR3 DNA sequence: TGTGCCAGTAGTATCCTAGCGGGGAACAATGAGCAGTTCTTC. It is translated as CASSILAGNNEQFF.

This clone was seen more than once but under ten times. The gene calls are TRBV7-9 and TRBJ1-4; no clear D gene. Germline assignment: CDR1 SEHNR and CDR2 FQNEAQ (reference sequence). V was pared by 1 base and J by 8 bases, with 8 bases between. The CDR3 runs 13 residues. The DNA for the CDR3 is TGTGCCAGCAGCTTAGAAGCGGGAGAAAAACTGTTTTTT. It is translated as CASSLEAGEKLFF.

The V and J genes are TRBV11-2 and TRBJ1-1; D might be TRBD1 (6 bases). With 1 base removed from V and 8 bases from J, the gap between germline ends came to 11 bases. Germline CDR1 SGHAT, CDR2 FQNNGV. There are 13 residues in the CDR3. CDR3 in DNA: TGTGCCAGCAGCTTAGCTGTTGGGGGCGAAGCTTTCTTT. It is translated as CASSLAVGGEAFF.

The chain couples TRBV7-2 to TRBJ2-7; 7 nucleotides align to TRBD1. CDR1 and CDR2 (germline): SGHTA, FQGNSA. Trimming took 5 bases from V and 3 from J; bases not matched to a gene: 10. This CDR3 comprises 15 residues. The CDR3: CASSNTGTADYEQYF. The CDR3 nucleotides are TGTGCCAGCAGCAATACCGGGACAGCCGACTACGAGCAGTACTTC.

V gene TRBV5-5 combines with J gene TRBJ2-7, with D uncertain. The germline V and J ends were trimmed by 1 base and 0 bases, with 8 bases remaining between them. The germline V gene has CDR1 SGHKS and CDR2 YYEKEE (reference sequence). The CDR3 contains 14 residues. In DNA, the CDR3 is TGTGCCAGCAGCTTGAGTGCGGTCTCCTACGAGCAGTACTTC. Protein product: CASSLSAVSYEQYF.

Only one count was recorded for this clone. This rearrangement joins TRBV5-1 to TRBJ2-5; no firm D call. CDR3 length equals 13 residues. The ends were cut back, 0 bases at V and 2 bases at J, with 5 bases in the middle. Germline assignment: CDR1 SGHRS and CDR2 YFSETQ. CDR3 bases: TGCGCCAGCAGCTTGGGTCAGCAAGAGACCCAGTACTTC. This encodes CASSLGQQETQYF. The full variable domain, with the rest looked up from reference TRBV5-1 and TRBJ2-5, is KAGVTQTPRYLIKTRGQQVTLSCSPISGHRSVSWYQQTPGQGLQFLFEYFSETQRNKGNFPGRFSGRQFSNSRSEMNVSTLELGDSALYLCASSLGQQETQYFGPGTRLLVL.

V is TRBV12-3 or TRBV12-4 and J is TRBJ2-2; 7 bases line up with TRBD1. V shed 11 bases, J shed 3 bases, and the junction held 6 bases outside the gene matches. The CDR3 is 13 amino acids. The CDR3 region has the DNA TGTGCCTCGAGACAGGGCTACACCGGGGAGCTGTTTTTT. Protein sequence: CASRQGYTGELFF.